This T cell receptor (beta chain) comes out of a study of cytomegalovirus exposure and HLA in healthy donors (dated by TCRdb to the late 2010s). Background for the entire study: An earlier analysis of several hundred of the donors reported 276 Gb of sequence data and around 100 million unique TCR beta sequences obtained from roughly 170 million T cells. Roughly 300 gigabases of sequencing data and 70 million to 100 million unique TCR sequences made up an early release that covered several hundred HLA-typed donors. Of the roughly 420 genotyped donors, approximately 81% were placed in the genetic ancestry cluster associated with self-reported Caucasian donors. The study aimed to test whether signatures of past pathogen exposure could be identified by cataloging public T cell receptors. Using immunosequencing, the study profiled T cell repertoires from fewer than 850 subjects and related those repertoires to cytomegalovirus serostatus. A separate validation cohort of approximately 130 different subjects was used in addition to the approximately 700-subject first cohort. The study combined high-throughput TCR immunosequencing, statistical association of individual TCRs with disease status, and machine learning to predict cytomegalovirus infection status. In a later analysis, previously published TCR beta repertoires from fewer than 750 donors were re-analyzed and high-resolution HLA genotyping was added so that TCR occurrence patterns could be studied. Rather than using new phenotypic data, the later analysis identified candidate immune exposures from TCR beta sequences and from how often those sequences occurred across donors. An earlier analysis of approximately 640 of the donors applied high-throughput TCR beta sequencing to assess whether each TCR beta V gene segment acted as functional or pseudogenic. Donor age, sex, ethnicity and CMV serostatus were collected together with the repertoire data. In a later genetic analysis, genome-wide SNP genotypes for about three fifths of the roughly 670 donors were used, and that subset was treated as a discovery cohort. Every discovery cohort repertoire had been produced on one sequencing platform. Class I and class II HLA loci were covered by the typing at four-digit resolution. The number of donors typed differed by locus, with about 629-630 for A, B, C, DRB1 and DQB1, roughly 550 for DQA1, over 600 for DPA1, and around 460 for DPB1. Because of strong linkage in the cohort, five DR-DQ haplotypes were treated as single units for association and clustering. Across approximately 420 genotyped donors of the cohort, an average of roughly 200,000 unique TCR beta nucleotide sequences per donor were sequenced, and 15% to 20% of those sequences were non-productive. What the authors observed across the whole study: Because some donors lacked HLA typing at each locus, the association tests relied only on the typed subset. A later analysis reported that several top co-occurrence clusters appeared linked to parvovirus B19, influenza, CMV and Epstein-Barr virus. The only immune exposure information available for the cohort was CMV serostatus. A later analysis found that HLA-associated TCR beta chains were more clonally expanded and had lower generation probabilities than equally common non-associated chains. Roughly uniform sequencing depth across donors was assumed in presence/absence analyses, although this assumption may not hold. A group of highly shared sequence variants was considered likely to be a technical artifact of the sequencing pipeline. A further reported finding was that TCR beta sequences accurately predicted the HLA-A and HLA-B alleles for most subjects in the first cohort. V-gene and J-gene trimming of TCR beta chains was associated with a missense DCLRE1C variant in a later genetic analysis, and the association was replicated in an independent cohort. About 15 rarely observed V segments, including chromosome 9 orphons, were excluded from the earlier analysis of some 590 of the donors because counts were too low. A later analysis found that TCR association rates varied across HLA loci, with DRB1 alleles showing the most associated TCRs and HLA-C alleles the fewest. Correlated functional status among segregating V segments might be attributable to linkage disequilibrium, but an unknown experimental factor could not be ruled out. In an earlier analysis of a few hundred of the donors, most TCR beta V segments were observed in productive rearrangements about 87% or about 30% of the time, broadly matching IMGT annotations. Assigning TCR associations to individual alleles was difficult when HLA alleles, especially DR and DQ, strongly co-occurred. A later analysis associated some 17,000 TCR beta sequences with specific HLA alleles at a false discovery rate of 0.05. A total of roughly 160 TCR beta chains were listed by the study as associated with cytomegalovirus. In both the original and validation cohorts, the classifier was reported to diagnose cytomegalovirus status with high specificity and sensitivity. Some IMGT-functional V segments, including TRBV6-2 and TRBV6-3, could not be told apart with the 87-base-pair reads, so those segments were excluded. Most TCR sequences were seen in very few donors, while some public TCRs were found in many individuals. A later genetic analysis reported fewer N-insertions in productive TCRs among donors in an Asian-associated ancestry cluster than the roughly 690-donor mean. The cohort was sequenced for TCR beta chains only, and without alpha or paired-chain data the features that could be detected were limited. In vitro tests confirmed that a few of the cytomegalovirus-associated TCR beta chains recognize cytomegalovirus antigens. Most CMV-associated TCR beta chains appeared to be HLA-restricted in a later analysis, and the HLA associations seemed to be driven largely by CMV exposure. The authors suggested that the approach could potentially be generalized to other disease states and immunological phenotypes.

Libraries came from the immunoSEQ multiplex PCR assay. A mixture of 60 forward primers for TCR Vbeta segments and 13 reverse primers for TCR Jbeta segments was used in the multiplex PCR. The CDR3 region of rearranged TCR beta genes was amplified from genomic DNA by a multiplex PCR assay. Amplified TCR beta libraries were sequenced as 87-base-pair reads on the Illumina HiSeq System. The authors' analysis ran thus. Across the 500 to 750 repertoires, a later analysis counted 80 million or so unique TCR beta chains, 9.5 million to 12 million of which were shared by at least two donors. Raw reads were error-corrected and collapsed into unique sequences by a nearest-neighbor algorithm in which closely related sequences were merged to remove PCR and sequencing errors. V, D and J gene segments were assigned by aligning CDR3 sequences to IMGT reference sequences. For a sequence to be retained, a match of at least six nucleotides was required to both a V gene segment and a J gene segment. Rearrangements were called productive when the CDR3 lacked stop codons and stayed in frame with V and J; all others were non-productive. CDR3 was defined according to IMGT convention as the region running from the second conserved V-encoded cysteine to the conserved J-encoded phenylalanine. Sequences without an unambiguous match to a single V gene segment were excluded from the earlier analysis of almost 600 of the donors. In an earlier analysis of more than 500 of the donors, a V segment was called functional when productive rearrangements were above 56.7%, and segregating when the standard deviation between donors exceeded 5%. A statistical classification framework was developed to diagnose cytomegalovirus status using the catalog of TCR beta chain sequences. V and J gene assignment, in a later analysis, came from comparing TCR nucleotide sequences with IMGT/GENE-DB human TR gene sequences. Using the TCRdist pipeline, a later analysis assigned CDR3 sequences along with most-parsimonious VDJ recombination scenarios. In a later analysis, every TCR beta chain was defined by the combination of its CDR3 amino acid sequence and its V-gene family, and reads without a unique V-gene family were dropped. As a way to deal with suspected cross-contamination and a sequencing artifact, a later analysis dropped 450 to 600 nucleotide sequences that were highly shared and had low generation probability. In a later analysis, a clonal expansion index was calculated for each public chain from normalized within-repertoire ranks of inferred template counts. In a later analysis, generation probabilities were computed with a VDJ recombination model fitted to out-of-frame rearrangements, and the resulting probabilities were checked against IGoR. Hypergeometric tests were used in a later analysis to score TCR-TCR, TCR-HLA and TCR-CMV co-occurrence, with a repertoire-size bias correction applied to the TCR pairs. A later analysis estimated false discovery rates by permuting HLA or CMV assignments 20 times. In a later analysis, co-occurring TCRs were grouped using DBSCAN, and TCRdist sequence similarity was added for clustering within HLA-allele-positive subsets. For co-occurrence clustering, repertoires with fewer than 30,000 or more than 120,000 public chains were excluded, along with four to six repertoires with anomalous nucleotide sharing. TCRdb stores this immuneACCESS table with in-frame sequences only. Part of the clones is absent; in the studies checked, under half of the shortfall reflects unresolved V genes, and no reason is known for the rest. The V and J calls and clone size come from that table; D and trimming were worked out from the DNA. The sample contains roughly 170,000 clones, about three quarters of them found a single time. Approximately 1.6% of the sample rests with the top ten.

From the germline V gene, CDR1 is KGHSH and CDR2 is LQKENI. From its cysteine to its phenylalanine, the CDR3 spans 16 amino acids. The DNA shown is the 48-base CDR3, in frame from base 1. Relative to germline, V is 3 bases shorter and J is 3 bases shorter, with 15 bases between their ends. The cohort comprised some 700 healthy bone marrow donors. All cohort members were sampled while nominally healthy, although unrecorded immune exposures were likely present. The donor was CMV seronegative and was included in the group of about 350 seronegative cohort members. Every donor gave a peripheral blood sample, and the peripheral blood mononuclear cells from that sample were used for TCR beta sequencing. Genomic DNA extraction from the blood cell samples was performed with the Qiagen DNeasy Blood Extraction Kit. This clone was seen a few times. Which antigen it targets is not known. The sample holds no much larger clone one base away, and base qualities are not on file.

The receptor's source is a girl between 5 and 17 years old in good health and CMV-seronegative. Sequenced sample: PBMCs. The rearranged segments are TRBV18 and TRBJ1-5, with a weak D call of TRBD1 (6 bases match). Here the CDR3 is given as CASSPRPGDNNQPQHF. The sequenced DNA is TGTGCCAGCTCACCTCGCCCAGGGGACAACAATCAGCCCCAGCATTTT.